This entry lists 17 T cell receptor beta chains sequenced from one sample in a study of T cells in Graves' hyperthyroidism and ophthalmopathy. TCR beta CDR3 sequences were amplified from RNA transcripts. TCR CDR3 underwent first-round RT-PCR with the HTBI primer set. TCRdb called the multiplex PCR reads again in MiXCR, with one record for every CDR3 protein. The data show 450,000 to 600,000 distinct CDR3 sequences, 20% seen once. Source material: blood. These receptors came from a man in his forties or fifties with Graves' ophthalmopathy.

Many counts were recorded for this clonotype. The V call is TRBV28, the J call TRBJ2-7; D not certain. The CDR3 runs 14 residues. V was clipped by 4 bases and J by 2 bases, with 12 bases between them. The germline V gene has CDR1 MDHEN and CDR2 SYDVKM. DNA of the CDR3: TGTGCCAGCAGTTCCTGGACCGCTACCTACGAGCAGTACTTC. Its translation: CASSSWTATYEQYF.

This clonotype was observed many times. The CDR3 DNA sequence: TGTGCCAGCAGCTTTGGGGGAGTAGTCTATGGCTACACCTTC. Encoded protein: CASSFGGVVYGYTF. The V and J genes are TRBV7-2 and TRBJ1-2, with a possible D match to TRBD1 (5 bases). Trimming took 3 bases from V and 4 from J, leaving 12 bases between them. CDR3 length: 14 residues. The germline V gene has CDR1 SGHTA and CDR2 FQGNSA.

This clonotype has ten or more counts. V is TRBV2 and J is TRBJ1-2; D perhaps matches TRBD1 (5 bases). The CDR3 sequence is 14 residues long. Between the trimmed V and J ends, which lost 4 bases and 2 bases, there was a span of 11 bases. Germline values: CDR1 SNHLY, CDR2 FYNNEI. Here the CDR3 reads CASSAGGVNYGYTF. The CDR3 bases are TGTGCCAGCAGTGCGGGGGGAGTCAACTATGGCTACACCTTC.

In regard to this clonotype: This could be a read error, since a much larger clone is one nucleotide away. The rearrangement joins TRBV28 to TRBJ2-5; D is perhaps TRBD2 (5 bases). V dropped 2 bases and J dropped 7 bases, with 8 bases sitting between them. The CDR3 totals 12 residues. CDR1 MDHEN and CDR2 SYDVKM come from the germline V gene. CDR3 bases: TGTGCCAGCAGTTTAACTAGGGCGACCCAGTACTTC. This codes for CASSLTRATQYF.

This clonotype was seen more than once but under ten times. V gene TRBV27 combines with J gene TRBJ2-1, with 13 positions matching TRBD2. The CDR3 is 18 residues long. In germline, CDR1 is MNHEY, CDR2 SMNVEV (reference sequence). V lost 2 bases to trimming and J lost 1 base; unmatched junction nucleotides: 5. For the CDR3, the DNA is TGTGCCAGCAGTTTACAGGGACTAGCGGGGTTATCCTACAATGAGCAGTTCTTC. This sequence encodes CASSLQGLAGLSYNEQFF.

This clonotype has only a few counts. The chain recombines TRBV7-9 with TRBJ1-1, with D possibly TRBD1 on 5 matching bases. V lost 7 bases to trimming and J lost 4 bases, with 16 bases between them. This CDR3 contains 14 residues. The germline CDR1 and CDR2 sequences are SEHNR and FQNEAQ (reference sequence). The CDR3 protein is CASTLEGPGTEAFF. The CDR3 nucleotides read TGTGCCAGCACCTTGGAGGGGCCAGGCACTGAAGCTTTCTTT.

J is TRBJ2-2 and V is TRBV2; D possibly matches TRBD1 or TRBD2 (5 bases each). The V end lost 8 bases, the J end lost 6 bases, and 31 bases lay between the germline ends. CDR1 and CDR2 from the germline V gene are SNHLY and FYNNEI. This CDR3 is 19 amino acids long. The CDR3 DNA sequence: TGTGCCAGCGGGGTGAGGGGAGCGATGGGAACTCGAGGGCCCGGGGAGCTGTTTTTT. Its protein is CASGVRGAMGTRGPGELFF.

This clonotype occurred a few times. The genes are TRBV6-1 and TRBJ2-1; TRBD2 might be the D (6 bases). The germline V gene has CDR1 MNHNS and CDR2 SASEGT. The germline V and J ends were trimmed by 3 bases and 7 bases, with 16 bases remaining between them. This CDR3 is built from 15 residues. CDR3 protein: CASSDASALQNEQFF. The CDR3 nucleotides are TGTGCCAGCAGTGACGCTAGCGCGCTTCAAAATGAGCAGTTCTTC.

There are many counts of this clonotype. CDR3 in DNA: TGTGCCAGCAGGGCTTCCGTGGGGGGCTCTGGGGCCAACGTCCTGACTTTC. It encodes CASRASVGGSGANVLTF. The chain has TRBV11-2 and TRBJ2-6; tentative D call: TRBD2 (6 bases). Looked up from germline, CDR1 is SGHAT and CDR2 is FQNNGV. This CDR3 spans 17 amino acids. V lost 6 bases, J lost 0 bases, and 15 bases lay in between.

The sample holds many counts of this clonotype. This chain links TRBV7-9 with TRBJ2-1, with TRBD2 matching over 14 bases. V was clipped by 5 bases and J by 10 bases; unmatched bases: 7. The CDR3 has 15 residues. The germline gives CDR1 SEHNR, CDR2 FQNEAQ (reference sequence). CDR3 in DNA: TGTGCCAGCAGCCCCGGGACTAGCGGGAGAGACGAGCAGTTCTTC. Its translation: CASSPGTSGRDEQFF.

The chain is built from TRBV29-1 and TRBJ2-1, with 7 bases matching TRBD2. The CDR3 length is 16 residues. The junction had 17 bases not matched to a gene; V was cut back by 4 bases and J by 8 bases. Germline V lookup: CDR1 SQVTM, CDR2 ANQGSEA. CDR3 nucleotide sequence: TGCAGCGTTGTAGGCAAGGGAGGGGCCCAGAACGATGAGCAGTTCTTC. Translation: CSVVGKGGAQNDEQFF.

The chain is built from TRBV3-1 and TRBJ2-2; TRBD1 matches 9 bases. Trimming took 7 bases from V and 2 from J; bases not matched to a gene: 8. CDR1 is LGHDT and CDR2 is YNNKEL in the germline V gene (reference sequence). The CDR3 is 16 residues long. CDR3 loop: CASNSKQGANTGELFF. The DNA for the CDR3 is TGTGCCAGCAACAGCAAACAGGGGGCCAACACCGGGGAGCTGTTTTTT. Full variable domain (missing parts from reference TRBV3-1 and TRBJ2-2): DTAVSQTPKYLVTQMGNDKSIKCEQNLGHDTMYWYKQDSKKFLKIMFSYNNKELIINETVPNRFSPKSPDKAHLNLHINSLELGDSAVYFCASNSKQGANTGELFFGEGSRLTVL.

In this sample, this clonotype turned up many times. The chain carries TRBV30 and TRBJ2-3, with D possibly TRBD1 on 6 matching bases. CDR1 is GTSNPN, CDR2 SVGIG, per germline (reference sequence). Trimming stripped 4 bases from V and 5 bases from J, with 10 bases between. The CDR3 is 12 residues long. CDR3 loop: CAWTGAQDTQYF. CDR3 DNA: TGTGCCTGGACAGGGGCGCAAGATACGCAGTATTTT.

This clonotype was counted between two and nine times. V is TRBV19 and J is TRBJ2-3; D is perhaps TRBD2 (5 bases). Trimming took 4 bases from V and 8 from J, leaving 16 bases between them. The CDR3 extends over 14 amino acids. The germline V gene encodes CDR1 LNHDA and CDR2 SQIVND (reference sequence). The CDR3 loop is CASSKIRDQVTQYF. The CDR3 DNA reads TGTGCCAGTAGTAAAATCCGGGATCAGGTTACGCAGTATTTT.

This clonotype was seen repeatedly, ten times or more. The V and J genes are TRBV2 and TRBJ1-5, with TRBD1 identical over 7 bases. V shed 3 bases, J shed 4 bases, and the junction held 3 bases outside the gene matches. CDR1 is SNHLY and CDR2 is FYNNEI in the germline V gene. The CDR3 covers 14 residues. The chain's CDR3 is CASSEGTENQPQHF. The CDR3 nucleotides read TGTGCCAGCAGTGAGGGGACAGAGAATCAGCCCCAGCATTTT.

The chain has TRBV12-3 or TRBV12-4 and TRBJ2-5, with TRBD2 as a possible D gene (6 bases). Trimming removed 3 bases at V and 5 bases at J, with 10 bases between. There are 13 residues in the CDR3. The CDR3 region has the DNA TGTGCCAGCAGTTTGCACAGCGGGGAGACCCAGTACTTC. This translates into CASSLHSGETQYF.

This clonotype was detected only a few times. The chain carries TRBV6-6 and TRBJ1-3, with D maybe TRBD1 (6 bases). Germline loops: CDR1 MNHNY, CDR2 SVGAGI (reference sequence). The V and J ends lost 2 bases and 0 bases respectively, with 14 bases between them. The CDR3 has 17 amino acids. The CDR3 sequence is CASSYLQTGFSGNTIYF. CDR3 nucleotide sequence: TGTGCCAGCAGTTACCTCCAGACAGGATTCTCTGGAAACACCATATATTTT.